Listed here are 6 T cell receptor beta chains from one sample, sequenced in a study of graft-versus-host responses after intestinal transplantation. Some clones are missing from TCRdb's copy, which holds only in-frame ones; the method was immunoSEQ multiplex PCR. The sample records about 57,000 clones, 70% to 90% being singletons. The starting material was PBMCs, obtained 26 days after transplant. The receptors stem from a human patient who received an intestinal transplant, so some T cells may come from the graft donor.

The V gene is TRBV9, the J gene TRBJ2-1, with D maybe TRBD2 (5 bases). This CDR3 contains 17 residues. Trimming removed 0 bases from V and 6 bases from J, with 19 bases in between. Per the germline V gene, CDR1 is SGDLS and CDR2 is YYNGEE. CDR3 DNA: TGTGCCAGCAGCGTAGCTACGCAGACAACTAGTAGCAATGAGCAGTTCTTC. Its protein product is CASSVATQTTSSNEQFF. Based on the CDR3 plus reference TRBV9 and TRBJ2-1, the full variable domain is DSGVTQTPKHLITATGQRVTLRCSPRSGDLSVYWYQQSLDQGLQFLIQYYNGEERAKGNILERFSAQQFPDLHSELNLSSLELGDSALYFCASSVATQTTSSNEQFFGPGTRLTVL.

This chain links TRBV4-1 with TRBJ2-1; 8 positions match TRBD1. Germline loops: CDR1 MGHRA, CDR2 YSYEKL. After removal of 3 bases from V and 6 bases from J, the junction contained 7 bases not matched to a gene. This CDR3 region has 15 residues. DNA of the CDR3: TGCGCCAGCAGCCAGACCGATACAGGGGGCAATGAGCAGTTCTTC. Amino acid sequence: CASSQTDTGGNEQFF.

The genes are TRBV30 and TRBJ1-4; TRBD1 matches 8 bases. Germline V gene lookup returns CDR1 GTSNPN and CDR2 SVGIG (reference sequence). This CDR3 contains 13 residues. V lost 3 bases and J lost 8; bases outside the gene matches: 5. CDR3: CAWSETGVEKLFF. In DNA, the CDR3 is TGTGCCTGGAGCGAGACAGGGGTAGAAAAACTGTTTTTT.

The DNA for the CDR3 is TGCGCCAGCAGCCCCCTCGACAAGGTCTATGGCTACACCTTC. Its translation is CASSPLDKVYGYTF. The V call is TRBV4-1, the J call TRBJ1-2; no definite D call. This CDR3 region has 14 residues. V was pared by 4 bases and J by 4 bases, with 13 bases between. CDR1 is MGHRA, CDR2 YSYEKL, per germline.

V and J are TRBV28 and TRBJ1-1; 7 nucleotides match TRBD1. The germline V gene encodes CDR1 MDHEN and CDR2 SYDVKM. CDR3 length equals 12 residues. V lost 4 bases, J lost 4 bases, and 0 bases stayed unmatched. CDR3 amino acids: CASSYRGTEAFF. The CDR3 nucleotides are TGTGCCAGCAGTTACAGGGGCACTGAAGCTTTCTTT.

The CDR3 protein is CASSAWGGANQPQHF. Here the CDR3 DNA reads TGTGCCAGTAGTGCCTGGGGGGGGGCGAATCAGCCCCAGCATTTT. J is TRBJ1-5 and V is TRBV19, with D perhaps matching TRBD1 (6 bases). V gave up 5 bases and J gave up 4 bases, with 15 bases separating them. This CDR3 is 15 amino acids long. Germline loops: CDR1 LNHDA, CDR2 SQIVND (reference sequence).